Shown below are 28 T cell receptor beta chains from a single sample sequenced in a study of T cell responses to AZD1222 COVID-19 vaccine. TCRdb's copy holds only in-frame clones and misses some; the assay was immunoSEQ multiplex PCR. Among approximately 100,000 clones listed, roughly 90% were seen once. This material consisted of peripheral blood, taken on day 0 of AZD1222 vaccination. Receptor source: an adult in good health.

The rearrangement uses TRBV3-1 (or the pseudogene TRBV3-2) and TRBJ2-5; the match to TRBD2 covers 14 bases. In germline, CDR1 is LGHDT, CDR2 YNNKEL (reference sequence). This CDR3 is 19 amino acids long. The V and J ends lost 0 bases and 2 bases, in that order; junction bases with no gene match: 8. This chain's CDR3 is CASSQETSGRAAEQETQYF. CDR3 sequence (DNA): TGTGCCAGCAGCCAAGAGACTAGCGGGAGGGCCGCAGAGCAAGAGACCCAGTACTTC.

A single count supports this clone. The V and J genes are TRBV5-1 and TRBJ2-7, with 8 bases aligning to TRBD2. The V gene end was trimmed by 5 bases and the J gene end by 6 bases; junction bases not matched to a gene: 16. Germline CDR1 reads SGHRS; CDR2 reads YFSETQ. The CDR3 is made up of 16 amino acids. The CDR3 coding sequence is TGCGCCAGCAGTCCTACCCCGGGACTAGGGTCTGTCGAGCAGTACTTC. Translated: CASSPTPGLGSVEQYF.

This chain connects TRBV7-4 to TRBJ1-6, with TRBD1 matching over 9 bases. Germline V gene lookup returns CDR1 SGHVT and CDR2 SQSDAQ. The junction had 12 bases not matched to a gene; V was cut back by 0 bases and J by 0 bases. The CDR3 consists of 21 residues. CDR3 coding DNA: TGTGCCAGCAGCTTAGCCGGGGTGGGGACAGGGCTCATCTCCTATAATTCACCCCTCCACTTT. The encoded protein is CASSLAGVGTGLISYNSPLHF.

The chain carries TRBV19 and TRBJ2-2; TRBD2 aligns across 10 bases. Trimming took 1 base from V and 3 from J; bases not matched to a gene: 5. Per the germline V gene, CDR1 is LNHDA and CDR2 is SQIVND (reference sequence). The CDR3 sequence is 17 residues long. CDR3 sequence (DNA): TGTGCCAGTAGTATAGGACTAGCGGGTTTCTACACCGGGGAGCTGTTTTTT. This gives the protein CASSIGLAGFYTGELFF.

This sequence joins TRBV2 and TRBJ1-5, with D perhaps matching TRBD1 (5 bases). Trimming pared 7 bases from V and 6 bases from J, leaving 13 bases between. The CDR3 is 13 amino acids. Germline CDR1 SNHLY, CDR2 FYNNEI. The CDR3 reads CASMGGRGQPQHF. The CDR3 DNA follows: TGTGCCAGCATGGGAGGGAGGGGTCAGCCCCAGCATTTT.

The V and J genes are TRBV6-2 or TRBV6-3 and TRBJ1-2; no reliable D call. Deletions cut 0 bases from V and 8 bases from J, with 10 bases between. Per germline, CDR1 MNHEY and CDR2 SVGEGT. The CDR3 has 13 amino acids. The CDR3 bases are TGTGCCAGCAGTTACTCGCCCGGTTTAGGCTACACCTTC. It specifies CASSYSPGLGYTF.

This chain links TRBV28 with TRBJ1-2, with D perhaps TRBD1 (6 bases). CDR3 size: 14 residues. CDR1 is MDHEN, CDR2 SYDVKM, per germline. V shed 4 bases and J shed 4 bases, with 13 bases lying between them. CDR3 in amino acids: CASSSGTLIYGYTF. CDR3 coding DNA: TGTGCCAGCAGTTCCGGGACACTGATCTATGGCTACACCTTC.

The V gene is TRBV18, the J gene TRBJ1-2; D call uncertain. The CDR3 loop spans 14 amino acids. The V and J ends lost 3 bases and 2 bases respectively, with 10 bases between them. Looked up from germline, CDR1 is KGHSH and CDR2 is LQKENI. CDR3 protein: CASSPGRENYGYTF. CDR3 DNA: TGTGCCAGCTCACCCGGACGGGAAAACTATGGCTACACCTTC.

The chain links TRBV4-2 to TRBJ2-7; no firm D call. The CDR3 has 14 amino acids. The V gene's germline CDR1 is LGHNA and CDR2 YNFKEQ. Between the trimmed V and J ends, which lost 1 base and 6 bases, there was a span of 13 bases. CDR3 protein: CASSQVETRLEQYF. Here the CDR3 DNA reads TGTGCCAGCAGCCAAGTTGAAACCAGGCTCGAGCAGTACTTC.

The rearrangement uses TRBV15 and TRBJ1-2; maybe TRBD1 (5 bases). This CDR3 contains 15 residues. Germline-derived CDR1 and CDR2 are LNHNV and YYDKDF (reference sequence). V shed 6 bases and J shed 4 bases, with 18 bases lying between them. CDR3 sequence reads: CATRGRLIGTYGYTF. CDR3 DNA: TGTGCCACCAGGGGGAGGTTGATAGGGACCTATGGCTACACCTTC.

The CDR3 sequence is CASSLRAGRTDTQYF. CDR3 in DNA: TGTGCCAGCAGCTTAAGAGCGGGACGGACAGATACGCAGTATTTT. V usage is TRBV7-9 and J usage is TRBJ2-3; 7 positions agree with TRBD2. Germline values: CDR1 SEHNR, CDR2 FQNEAQ (reference sequence). With 2 bases clipped from V and 3 bases from J, the junction kept 5 bases outside the gene matches. The CDR3 has 15 amino acids.

The V and J genes are TRBV6-2 or TRBV6-3 and TRBJ2-5, with D unresolved. Germline values: CDR1 MNHEY, CDR2 SVGEGT. The CDR3 is made up of 12 amino acids. With 2 bases removed from V and 5 bases from J, the gap between germline ends came to 6 bases. The DNA for the CDR3 is TGTGCCAGCAGTTACGAAGCCGAGACCCAGTACTTC. Protein: CASSYEAETQYF.

The chain is built from TRBV7-9 and TRBJ1-2, with 8 bases that match TRBD1. The CDR3 has 13 amino acids. V gave up 10 bases and J gave up 3 bases; unmatched junction bases: 7. CDR1 SEHNR and CDR2 FQNEAQ come from the germline V gene (reference sequence). The CDR3 sequence: CATGDRTDYGYTF. Here the CDR3 DNA reads TGTGCCACAGGGGACAGGACGGACTATGGCTACACCTTC.

This chain links TRBV27 with TRBJ2-3, with D unresolved. CDR3 size: 13 residues. The germline V gene encodes CDR1 MNHEY and CDR2 SMNVEV (reference sequence). The V end was cut by 6 bases, the J end by 4 bases, with 11 bases between. The DNA for the CDR3 is TGTGCCAGCAGACCCTCCGGCGCAGATACGCAGTATTTT. Translated, it gives CASRPSGADTQYF.

The CDR3 is CASSVQGGEQYF. The CDR3 DNA is TGTGCCAGCAGCGTACAGGGAGGGGAGCAGTACTTC. J is TRBJ2-7 and V is TRBV9, with 7 nucleotides matching TRBD2. From germline, CDR1 is SGDLS and CDR2 YYNGEE. With 1 base clipped from V and 7 bases from J, the junction kept 2 bases outside the gene matches. There are 12 residues in the CDR3.

This chain joins TRBV9 and TRBJ2-7; D remains unclear. V dropped 0 bases and J dropped 3 bases, with 10 bases sitting between them. The CDR3 runs to 14 residues. Per germline, CDR1 SGDLS and CDR2 YYNGEE. CDR3 DNA: TGTGCCAGCAGCGTAGACCCGACACTCTACGAGCAGTACTTC. It specifies CASSVDPTLYEQYF.

The rearrangement links TRBV3-1 (or the pseudogene TRBV3-2) to TRBJ1-5, with TRBD1 matching 9 bases. J lost 2 bases, V lost 4 bases, and 9 bases had no gene match. Germline CDR1 and CDR2: LGHDT and YNNKEL (reference sequence). This CDR3 region has 17 residues. The CDR3 reads CASSPVAGQGGNQPQHF. CDR3 DNA sequence: TGTGCCAGCAGCCCGGTCGCGGGACAGGGCGGCAATCAGCCCCAGCATTTT.

This clone has just one count. The chain couples TRBV6-5 to TRBJ2-1; 11 bases agree with TRBD2. The ends lost 11 bases at V and 7 bases at J; junction bases unmatched: 13. The CDR3 is 15 amino acids. CDR1 is MNHEY and CDR2 is SVGAGI in the germline V gene. The CDR3 protein is CAGGVGSGRGNEQFF. The DNA for the CDR3 is TGTGCCGGCGGAGTAGGTAGCGGGAGGGGAAATGAGCAGTTCTTC.

This chain connects TRBV28 to TRBJ1-1; D possibly corresponds to TRBD1 (6 bases). Germline V lookup: CDR1 MDHEN, CDR2 SYDVKM. The CDR3 totals 14 residues. Trimming took off 5 bases at V and 2 bases at J, with 12 bases between the two ends. CDR3 amino acids: CASSIQQGNTEAFF. CDR3 coding DNA: TGTGCCAGCAGTATTCAACAGGGAAACACTGAAGCTTTCTTT.

The chain employs TRBV6-2 or TRBV6-3 and TRBJ2-5, with TRBD2 identical over 8 bases. The V segment lost 4 bases and the J segment 3 bases; nucleotides outside the gene matches: 10. CDR1 is MNHEY, CDR2 SVGEGT, per germline. The CDR3 loop spans 16 amino acids. The CDR3 DNA reads as TGTGCCAGCAGTTTTCGAAAAGAGACTAGCGAAGAGACCCAGTACTTC. It translates to CASSFRKETSEETQYF.

This clone appeared a few times. The J gene is TRBJ2-3, the V gene TRBV9; D gene uncertain. The CDR3 covers 16 residues. CDR1 is SGDLS and CDR2 is YYNGEE in the germline V gene. V was clipped by 0 bases and J by 2 bases, with 13 bases between them. CDR3 region: CASSVDYRADTDTQYF. The CDR3 coding sequence is TGTGCCAGCAGCGTAGACTATCGGGCTGACACAGATACGCAGTATTTT.

This chain joins TRBV7-2 and TRBJ1-5; D is unresolved. The ends were cut back, 7 bases at V and 7 bases at J, with 11 bases in the middle. The CDR3 contains 12 residues. In germline, CDR1 is SGHTA, CDR2 FQGNSA. The CDR3 DNA is TGTGCCAGCAAGTCAGCAAACCAGCCCCAGCATTTT. Translated: CASKSANQPQHF.

This clone appeared once. This chain joins TRBV3-1 (or the pseudogene TRBV3-2) and TRBJ1-6; D is possibly TRBD1 (5 bases). Looked up from germline, CDR1 is LGHDT and CDR2 is YNNKEL (reference sequence). V shed 1 base and J shed 7 bases, with 8 bases lying between them. The CDR3 is made up of 14 amino acids. The DNA for the CDR3 is TGTGCCAGCAGCCAAGCCCACAGGAATTCACCCCTCCACTTT. Its translation is CASSQAHRNSPLHF.

The genes are TRBV19 and TRBJ1-1; maybe TRBD1 (5 bases). Trimming pared 7 bases from V and 0 bases from J, leaving 18 bases between. Germline V lookup: CDR1 LNHDA, CDR2 SQIVND (reference sequence). The CDR3 covers 16 residues. CDR3: CASTPMQGSMNTEAFF. For the CDR3, the DNA is TGTGCCAGTACCCCCATGCAGGGCAGTATGAACACTGAAGCTTTCTTT.

V usage is TRBV10-3 and J usage is TRBJ1-2; D possibly corresponds to TRBD1 (5 bases). Germline CDR1 reads ENHRY; CDR2 reads SYGVKD. This CDR3 region has 14 residues. Trimming took off 2 bases at V and 4 bases at J, with 11 bases between the two ends. This CDR3 is CAISEKGPGYGYTF. In DNA, the CDR3 is TGTGCCATCAGTGAGAAGGGGCCTGGCTATGGCTACACCTTC.

This chain uses TRBV9 with TRBJ1-2; D unclear. V was pared by 0 bases and J by 2 bases, with 11 bases between. In germline, CDR1 is SGDLS, CDR2 YYNGEE. The CDR3 extends over 15 amino acids. The CDR3 loop reads CASSVEPTLNYGYTF. The CDR3 DNA reads TGTGCCAGCAGCGTAGAACCGACGCTGAACTATGGCTACACCTTC.

The DNA of the CDR3 is TGTGCCAGCAGATCCGGACTAGCCTCCACAGATACGCAGTATTTT. Its translation: CASRSGLASTDTQYF. This chain uses TRBV2 with TRBJ2-3; 8 nucleotides align to TRBD2. This CDR3 comprises 15 residues. V shed 6 bases and J 2 bases; nucleotides not matched to a gene: 7. Germline CDR1 and CDR2: SNHLY and FYNNEI.

This clone was recorded once. The genes are TRBV5-1 and TRBJ1-1, with D unclear. V lost 0 bases and J 7 bases, leaving 4 bases between the germline ends. The CDR3 is 11 residues long. CDR1 is SGHRS and CDR2 is YFSETQ in the germline V gene. CDR3 amino acids: CASSLGDEAFF. The CDR3 coding sequence is TGCGCCAGCAGCTTGGGGGATGAAGCTTTCTTT.